A selection of T cell receptor beta chains follows, all from one sample in a study of blood T cell repertoires in COVID-19. Clones were sequenced by immunoSEQ multiplex PCR, and TCRdb holds only the in-frame ones, with some missing. The profile shows some 120,000 clones, under 90% of them singletons. Sequencing was performed on peripheral blood. Receptors were obtained from a woman in her fifties or sixties with acute or convalescent COVID-19. The CDR3 runs from the conserved cysteine through the conserved F or W. Fields, in order: CDR3 DNA, CDR3 protein, J gene, V gene, clone size, D gene. A D gene is named only where the DNA matches it firmly. Clone size is shown for a subset of rows, as once, few, many or a class of expanded clone.

TGTGCCAGCAGCCGGGGCAGGGAAAACGAGCAGTACTTC CASSRGRENEQYF TRBJ2-7 TRBV3-1/TRBV3-2 - -
TGCGCCAGCAGCCAAGATGCGAGGGCTGGTCAGCCCCAGCATTTT CASSQDARAGQPQHF TRBJ1-5 TRBV4-1 - -
TGTGCCAGTAGTATCGGTGACAGTCTCTATGGCTACACCTTC CASSIGDSLYGYTF TRBJ1-2 TRBV19 - -
TGTGCCAGCAGCCCCCAGGGAGGGAACAATCAGCCCCAGCATTTT CASSPQGGNNQPQHF TRBJ1-5 TRBV7-8 - -
TGTGCCAGCAGGGGGACAGGGTTAGATACGCAGTATTTT CASRGTGLDTQYF TRBJ2-3 TRBV7-9 - TRBD1
TGTGCCAGCAGTCAACAGGGGACCACCATATATTTT CASSQQGTTIYF TRBJ1-3 TRBV12-3/TRBV12-4 - TRBD1
TGTGCCAGCAGCTTCAGGACAGGGATAAGCGAAAAACTGTTTTTT CASSFRTGISEKLFF TRBJ1-4 TRBV7-9 - TRBD1
TGTGCCAGCAAACAGGGGATGAACACTGAAGCTTTCTTT CASKQGMNTEAFF TRBJ1-1 TRBV2 - TRBD1
TGTGCCAGTAGTATATTTGAGGGGGCCGCAGATACGCAGTATTTT CASSIFEGAADTQYF TRBJ2-3 TRBV19 - TRBD1
TGTGCCAGCAGTGGGGGGCGGACAGGGAGAGAGACCCAGTACTTC CASSGGRTGRETQYF TRBJ2-5 TRBV2 - TRBD1
TGTGCCAGTAGTCCGGAGCGGGGGAAGCAGTTCTTC CASSPERGKQFF TRBJ2-1 TRBV19 - TRBD2
TGTGCCAGCAGCGACAGGGACAGGCTAAATTCACCCCTCCACTTT CASSDRDRLNSPLHF TRBJ1-6 TRBV6-5 - TRBD1
TGTGCCTGGAGTCATACAGGTTCTTACCCGTACTTC CAWSHTGSYPYF TRBJ2-7 TRBV30 - -
TGTGCCACCAGTGAACGACAGTTTAATACGCAGTATTTT CATSERQFNTQYF TRBJ2-3 TRBV24-1 - -
TGCGCCAGCGACCCGACTAGCGGGGGGGGAAATGAGCAGTTCTTC CASDPTSGGGNEQFF TRBJ2-1 TRBV5-1 once TRBD2
TGTGCCAGCTCACCGCTGGACAGGAAGGAGCACACTGAAGCTTTCTTT CASSPLDRKEHTEAFF TRBJ1-1 TRBV18 - TRBD1
TGTGCCTGGAGTAGGGGGGGTAACGAGCAGTACTTC CAWSRGGNEQYF TRBJ2-7 TRBV30 - -
TGCGCCAGCAGTGACCCGGGACAGGGGAAATACGAGCAGTACTTC CASSDPGQGKYEQYF TRBJ2-7 TRBV10-1 few TRBD1
TGTGCCAGCAGCCCCGGGGCAGGGGCTTCCAATCAGCCCCAGCATTTT CASSPGAGASNQPQHF TRBJ1-5 TRBV6-6 - -